Presented here are 23 T cell receptor beta chains from one specimen sequenced in a study of T cell clonality in common variable immunodeficiency (dated by TCRdb to about 2015). The library was prepared using the immunoSEQ multiplex PCR assay. TCRdb took this table from immuneACCESS and kept in-frame rearrangements with V and J called. Such tables lack part of the clones; where checked against another copy, unresolved V genes explain under half of the gap, and the rest is unexplained. Here the sample lists 23,000 or so clones, none seen once only. The ten largest clones represent about 9.2% of the sample. The antigens for these receptors are not known. What the study reported, not specific to this receptor: Reportedly, TCRbeta sequences from CVID had fewer deletions and N-nucleotide insertions, and highly modified clones with 13 or more V deletions were absent from CVID.

Sequenced material: peripheral blood mononuclear cells. All receptors come from a human donor with common variable immunodeficiency.

Only a few counts were recorded for this clone. The sequenced fragment ends 3 residues before the CDR3 boundary, so the rest is inferred from the germline J gene. This chain connects TRBV20-1 to TRBJ2-1, with TRBD2 matching over 8 bases. This CDR3 is 16 amino acids long. In germline, CDR1 is DFQATT, CDR2 SNEGSKA (reference sequence). Unmatched junction bases numbered 12, after V lost 5 bases and J lost 3 bases. CDR3 bases read: TGCAGTGCTTCCTTCGAGCGGGAGTGGTTCTACAATGAG. Amino acids: CSASFEREWFYNE. Given in full, the CDR3 is CSASFEREWFYNEQFF.

This clone has a handful of counts. The sequence runs out 3 residues before the end of the CDR3; the remainder is reconstructed from the germline J gene. The chain employs TRBV5-5 and TRBJ2-1, with TRBD1 as a possible D gene (5 bases). The CDR3 sequence is 13 residues long. V was trimmed by 3 bases and J by 8 bases, leaving 12 bases between them. Germline values: CDR1 SGHKS, CDR2 YYEKEE (reference sequence). CDR3 residues: CASSSLDNDEQFF. The CDR3 DNA, read in part, is TGTGCCAGCAGCTCCTTGGACAATGATGAG.

The table lists this clone with a few counts. Read data end 3 residues before the CDR3 end; the end is taken from the germline J gene. V usage is TRBV11-2 and J usage is TRBJ2-1, with TRBD1 matching 11 bases. The ends lost 4 bases at V and 6 bases at J; junction bases unmatched: 5. CDR1 is SGHAT, CDR2 FQNNGV, per germline. This CDR3 is 15 amino acids long. The CDR3: CASSSRGTGGNEQFF. The covered CDR3 bases are TGTGCCAGCAGCTCTCGGGGGACAGGGGGCAATGAG.

This clone occurred a few times. The read is 3 residues too short to cover the CDR3 end, so that end is filled in from the germline J gene. The rearrangement links TRBV10-3 to TRBJ2-7, with 8 bases matching TRBD1. V shed 8 bases and J 4 bases; nucleotides not matched to a gene: 10. The CDR3 runs to 14 residues. The V gene's germline CDR1 is ENHRY and CDR2 SYGVKD. CDR3 loop: CAIRQGAGTYEQYF. The sequenced CDR3 bases are TGTGCCATCCGCCAGGGGGCAGGGACATACGAG.

The sample holds many counts of this clone. The read is 3 residues too short to cover the CDR3 end, so that end is filled in from the germline J gene. This sequence joins TRBV19 and TRBJ2-5; 9 bases align to TRBD1. The CDR3 is made up of 16 amino acids. Germline V lookup: CDR1 LNHDA, CDR2 SQIVND (reference sequence). The chain's CDR3 is CASSSSQTGQGVTQYF. CDR3 DNA, as far as it was read: TGTGCCAGTAGTTCGTCCCAAACGGGACAGGGAGTTACC.

This clone has at least ten counts. From the germline J gene comes the end of the CDR3, since the read stops 3 residues before it. This chain uses TRBV19 with TRBJ1-5; weak D call: TRBD1 (6 bases). This CDR3 spans 13 amino acids. Germline V gene data show CDR1 as LNHDA and CDR2 as SQIVND (reference sequence). V lost 7 bases to trimming and J lost 3 bases, with 10 bases between them. The CDR3 region is CASTDRFNQPQHF. The CDR3 bases that were read are TGTGCCAGTACTGACAGGTTCAATCAGCCC.

This clone was seen many times. The observed sequence ends 3 residues before the CDR3 terminus, with the missing tail filled in from the germline J gene. The chain combines TRBV18 with TRBJ1-2, with 7 bases matching TRBD1. Germline CDR1 reads KGHSH; CDR2 reads LQKENI. The V gene end was trimmed by 6 bases and the J gene end by 6 bases; junction bases not matched to a gene: 10. The CDR3 extends over 14 amino acids. Incomplete CDR3 DNA: TGTGCCAGCTCTCCCGACAGGGAGGAGAATGGC. Protein: CASSPDREENG. The full CDR3 is CASSPDREENGYTF.

Comments on this clone: The read falls 3 residues short of the CDR3 end, and the missing part is taken from the germline J gene. V gene TRBV5-1 combines with J gene TRBJ1-1; 11 nucleotides line up with TRBD1. The CDR3 consists of 18 residues. CDR1 SGHRS and CDR2 YFSETQ come from the germline V gene. Trimming removed 4 bases from V and 0 bases from J; junction bases left unmatched: 11. The CDR3 bases that were read are TGCGCCAGCAGCCCGGGACAGGGGGTAGGTTTCATGAACACTGAA. Translating gives CASSPGQGVGFMNTE. The entire CDR3 protein reads CASSPGQGVGFMNTEAFF.

This clone was picked up many times. The read falls 3 residues short of the CDR3 end, and the missing part is taken from the germline J gene. The V call is TRBV29-1, the J call TRBJ2-3, with D unresolved. This CDR3 spans 14 amino acids. Germline CDR1 SQVTM, CDR2 ANQGSEA. The CDR3 sequence is CSVSFSSQIGTQYF. The CDR3 bases that were read are TGCAGCGTTTCCTTTTCGAGCCAGATAGGGACG.

To note about this clone: The read stops 3 residues short of the end of the CDR3; the missing end is completed from the germline J gene. The rearrangement uses TRBV20-1 and TRBJ2-1, with 10 bases lining up with TRBD2. The CDR3 spans 15 residues. Germline V gene data show CDR1 as DFQATT and CDR2 as SNEGSKA (reference sequence). The trim removed 0 bases at V and 8 bases at J, leaving 7 bases unmatched. The covered CDR3 bases are TGCAGTGCTAGAGACTCTAGCGGGAGTTTGGATGAG. Its translation is CSARDSSGSLDE. The whole CDR3 reads CSARDSSGSLDEQFF.

In regard to this clone: Coverage ceases 3 residues before the CDR3 finishes, and the germline J gene fills in the end. The rearrangement uses TRBV30 and TRBJ1-1, with TRBD1 as a possible D gene (6 bases). Germline CDR1 is GTSNPN and CDR2 is SVGIG (reference sequence). CDR3 length: 13 residues. Trimming took 0 bases from V and 7 from J, leaving 12 bases between them. The DNA read from the CDR3 is TGTGCCTGGAGTGTAGGGGGAGCCGTTGAA. Amino acids: CAWSVGGAVE. The whole CDR3 region reads CAWSVGGAVEAFF.

This clone was recorded a few times. The read comes to an end 3 residues before the CDR3 does, leaving the germline J gene to fill in the end. V gene TRBV11-2 combines with J gene TRBJ1-2; TRBD1 matches at 7 bases. This CDR3 has 14 residues. The V and J ends lost 0 bases and 7 bases, in that order; junction bases with no gene match: 5. Germline V gene data show CDR1 as SGHAT and CDR2 as FQNNGV. The CDR3 is CASSLDLTGAGYTF. The DNA read from the CDR3 is TGTGCCAGCAGCTTAGATCTAACAGGGGCTGGC.

This clone was seen at least ten times. The CDR3 goes on 3 residues after the read ends, and that part is filled in from the germline J gene. The genes are TRBV19 and TRBJ2-6; D is unresolved. Per germline, CDR1 LNHDA and CDR2 SQIVND (reference sequence). This CDR3 contains 15 residues. Trimming removed 6 bases from V and 2 bases from J, with 11 bases in between. The DNA read from the CDR3 is TGTGCCAGTAGATCCCGGTTCACTGGGGCCAACGTC. This codes for CASRSRFTGANV. The full CDR3 protein is CASRSRFTGANVLTF.

There are many counts of this clone. The CDR3 goes on 3 residues after the read ends, and that part is filled in from the germline J gene. The J gene is TRBJ1-2, the V gene TRBV30, with TRBD1 matching over 9 bases. V lost 1 base, J lost 6 bases, and 6 bases stayed unmatched. The germline V gene encodes CDR1 GTSNPN and CDR2 SVGIG (reference sequence). The CDR3 contains 14 residues. CDR3 residues: CAWSDPDRGNGYTF. The part of the CDR3 DNA that was read is TGTGCCTGGAGTGACCCGGACAGGGGCAATGGC.

For this clone: The sequence runs out 3 residues before the end of the CDR3; the remainder is reconstructed from the germline J gene. The chain links TRBV18 to TRBJ2-1, with D perhaps matching TRBD2 (7 bases). The CDR3 consists of 13 residues. The V gene lost 3 bases and the J gene lost 6 bases, with 9 bases spanning the gap. The V gene's germline CDR1 is KGHSH and CDR2 LQKENI. The CDR3 loop is CASSPGGGNEQFF. The sequenced part of the CDR3 DNA is TGTGCCAGCTCACCGGGAGGGGGCAATGAG.

As to this clone: The missing CDR3 end, 3 residues past where the read stops, is filled in from the germline J gene. The chain links TRBV2 to TRBJ2-3; D might be TRBD1 or TRBD2, each matching 6 bases. The germline V gene encodes CDR1 SNHLY and CDR2 FYNNEI. This CDR3 contains 14 residues. Trimming pared 3 bases from V and 5 bases from J, leaving 12 bases between. Here the CDR3 reads CASSDLGGGDTQYF. CDR3 DNA, as far as it was read: TGTGCCAGCAGTGATTTAGGAGGGGGAGATACG.

As for this clone: The read ends 3 residues shy of where the CDR3 ends; the end is completed using the germline J gene. The V call is TRBV5-6, the J call TRBJ2-7; no reliable D call. The CDR3 has 12 residues. Germline CDR1 and CDR2: SGHDT and YYEEEE. Trimming took 4 bases from V and 2 from J, leaving 7 bases between them. The CDR3 bases that were read are TGTGCCAGCAGCCTTCTTCCCTACGAG. Translated: CASSLLPYE. The whole CDR3 reads CASSLLPYEQYF.

This clone was recorded a few times. The missing CDR3 end, 3 residues past where the read stops, is filled in from the germline J gene. The chain carries TRBV6-1 and TRBJ2-3, with D possibly being TRBD1 (6 bases). CDR1 is MNHNS and CDR2 is SASEGT in the germline V gene. The CDR3 length is 15 residues. V was clipped by 4 bases and J by 1 base, with 12 bases between them. This chain's CDR3 is CASSAVGARTDTQYF. The sequenced CDR3 bases are TGTGCCAGCAGTGCTGTGGGGGCCCGCACAGATACG.

There are many counts of this clone. The read comes to an end 3 residues before the CDR3 does, leaving the germline J gene to fill in the end. The chain joins TRBV30 to TRBJ1-1; D perhaps matches TRBD1 (6 bases). Germline CDR1 GTSNPN, CDR2 SVGIG (reference sequence). The V end was cut by 0 bases, the J end by 4 bases, with 15 bases between. The CDR3 totals 15 residues. CDR3 in amino acids: CAWSVRGNWVTEAFF. The part of the CDR3 DNA that was read is TGTGCCTGGAGTGTAAGGGGGAATTGGGTCACTGAA.

On this clone itself: The read ends 3 residues shy of where the CDR3 ends; the end is completed using the germline J gene. The chain couples TRBV19 to TRBJ1-5; D possibly corresponds to TRBD1 (5 bases). V was shortened by 5 bases and J by 2 bases, with 16 bases between the two germline ends. The CDR3 length is 16 residues. Per germline, CDR1 LNHDA and CDR2 SQIVND (reference sequence). This CDR3 reads CASSASGKVGNQPQHF. The CDR3 bases that were read are TGTGCCAGTAGTGCTTCAGGGAAGGTGGGCAATCAGCCC. The full variable domain, with the rest looked up from reference TRBV19 and TRBJ1-5, is DGGITQSPKYLFRKEGQNVTLSCEQNLNHDAMYWYRQDPGQGLRLIYYSQIVNDFQKGDIAEGYSVSREKKESFPLTVTSAQKNPTAFYLCASSASGKVGNQPQHFGDGTRLSIL.

In this sample, this clone turned up a few times. Read coverage stops 3 residues before the CDR3 terminus; the germline J gene supplies the remainder. The V gene is TRBV7-3, the J gene TRBJ1-1, with TRBD1 identical over 9 bases. Per the germline V gene, CDR1 is SGHTA and CDR2 is FQGTGA. The J segment lost 5 bases and the V segment lost 5 bases, leaving 3 bases of the junction unmatched. This CDR3 region has 13 residues. CDR3 sequence: CASSRTGETEAFF. Partial CDR3 DNA: TGTGCCAGCAGCCGGACAGGGGAAACTGAA.

As regards this clone: The CDR3 extends 3 residues past the end of the read, so its final part is completed from the germline J gene. The chain couples TRBV7-8 to TRBJ1-2; D is perhaps TRBD1 (6 bases). Germline V gene lookup returns CDR1 SGHVS and CDR2 FQNEAQ. The V gene lost 6 bases and the J gene lost 5 bases, with 25 bases spanning the gap. The CDR3 loop spans 17 amino acids. CDR3 sequence reads: CASSPTRDKPSGYGYTF. The sequenced part of the CDR3 DNA is TGTGCCAGCAGTCCTACCAGGGACAAACCCTCGGGGTATGGC.

Notes on this clone: The read finishes 3 residues shy of the CDR3 end, and the germline J gene is used to complete it. This same CDR3 is encoded by further DNA sequences in the sample. This chain connects TRBV7-6 to TRBJ1-1; D is possibly TRBD1 (6 bases). V gave up 5 bases and J gave up 7 bases, with 17 bases separating them. CDR3 length: 14 residues. Germline CDR1 reads SGHVS; CDR2 reads FNYEAQ. CDR3 bases read: TGTGCCAGCAGCCAGGGGACGGAAGGGAGTGAA. As protein: CASSQGTEGSE. The whole CDR3 sequence reads CASSQGTEGSEAFF.